Detailed here is one TCR beta chain. As yet, its antigen is unknown. The source of the sample is a study of T cell responses to AZD1222 COVID-19 vaccine. Study findings and constraints: CD4 TCRs associated with vaccination spanned spike, dominating at 160-218 and 743-854. Donors skewed white British and female; clonal diversity was possibly underestimated.

Profiled with immunoSEQ multiplex PCR; TCRdb holds only in-frame clones, not every one. There are just under 55,000 clones in the sample; around nine tenths occur only once, and over 3.5% lies in the top ten. This sample comprised peripheral blood, obtained on day 0 of AZD1222 vaccination. The source of this sequence is an adult in good health.

Here the CDR3 reads CASSQRWGVEQYF. The CDR3 nucleotides are TGTGCCAGCAGTCAGAGGTGGGGGGTCGAGCAGTACTTC. The chain links TRBV2 to TRBJ2-7, with D possibly TRBD2 on 6 matching bases. The CDR3 runs to 13 residues. Germline loops: CDR1 SNHLY, CDR2 FYNNEI. The V and J ends lost 5 bases and 6 bases respectively, with 14 bases between them.